The sequence of this TCR beta chain was determined in a study of cytomegalovirus exposure and HLA in healthy donors. Study-wide points: Researchers had no immune exposure information except CMV serostatus available. Productive status was seen about 90% or about 30% of the time for most TCR beta V segments in an earlier analysis. Reported findings show TCR beta sequences accurately forecast HLA-A and HLA-B alleles in most subjects. Likely technical artifact: a cluster of highly shared sequence variants.

Vbeta (60) and Jbeta (13) primers were used in the PCR. Assay: immunoSEQ multiplex PCR; the TCRdb copy retains only in-frame clones and omits some. The top ten clones hold less than 3% of a sample with 200,000 to 250,000 clones, 75% to 85% of them seen once. In regard to this clone: Antigen: not known.

CDR1 and CDR2 from the germline V gene are SGHRS and YFSETQ. This CDR3 is 16 amino acids long. The junction had 4 bases not matched to a gene; V was cut back by 0 bases and J by 5 bases. Sample: PBMCs. This TCR derives from a woman aged 55 to 70 in good health and CMV-seropositive. The chain has TRBV5-1 and TRBJ2-3, with 12 bases lining up with TRBD2. CDR3 sequence: CASSLGTSGAIDTQYF. The CDR3, as DNA: TGCGCCAGCAGCTTGGGGACTAGCGGGGCTATAGATACGCAGTATTTT. Together with reference TRBV5-1 and TRBJ2-3, the CDR3 gives the full variable domain: KAGVTQTPRYLIKTRGQQVTLSCSPISGHRSVSWYQQTPGQGLQFLFEYFSETQRNKGNFPGRFSGRQFSNSRSEMNVSTLELGDSALYLCASSLGTSGAIDTQYFGPGTRLTVL.